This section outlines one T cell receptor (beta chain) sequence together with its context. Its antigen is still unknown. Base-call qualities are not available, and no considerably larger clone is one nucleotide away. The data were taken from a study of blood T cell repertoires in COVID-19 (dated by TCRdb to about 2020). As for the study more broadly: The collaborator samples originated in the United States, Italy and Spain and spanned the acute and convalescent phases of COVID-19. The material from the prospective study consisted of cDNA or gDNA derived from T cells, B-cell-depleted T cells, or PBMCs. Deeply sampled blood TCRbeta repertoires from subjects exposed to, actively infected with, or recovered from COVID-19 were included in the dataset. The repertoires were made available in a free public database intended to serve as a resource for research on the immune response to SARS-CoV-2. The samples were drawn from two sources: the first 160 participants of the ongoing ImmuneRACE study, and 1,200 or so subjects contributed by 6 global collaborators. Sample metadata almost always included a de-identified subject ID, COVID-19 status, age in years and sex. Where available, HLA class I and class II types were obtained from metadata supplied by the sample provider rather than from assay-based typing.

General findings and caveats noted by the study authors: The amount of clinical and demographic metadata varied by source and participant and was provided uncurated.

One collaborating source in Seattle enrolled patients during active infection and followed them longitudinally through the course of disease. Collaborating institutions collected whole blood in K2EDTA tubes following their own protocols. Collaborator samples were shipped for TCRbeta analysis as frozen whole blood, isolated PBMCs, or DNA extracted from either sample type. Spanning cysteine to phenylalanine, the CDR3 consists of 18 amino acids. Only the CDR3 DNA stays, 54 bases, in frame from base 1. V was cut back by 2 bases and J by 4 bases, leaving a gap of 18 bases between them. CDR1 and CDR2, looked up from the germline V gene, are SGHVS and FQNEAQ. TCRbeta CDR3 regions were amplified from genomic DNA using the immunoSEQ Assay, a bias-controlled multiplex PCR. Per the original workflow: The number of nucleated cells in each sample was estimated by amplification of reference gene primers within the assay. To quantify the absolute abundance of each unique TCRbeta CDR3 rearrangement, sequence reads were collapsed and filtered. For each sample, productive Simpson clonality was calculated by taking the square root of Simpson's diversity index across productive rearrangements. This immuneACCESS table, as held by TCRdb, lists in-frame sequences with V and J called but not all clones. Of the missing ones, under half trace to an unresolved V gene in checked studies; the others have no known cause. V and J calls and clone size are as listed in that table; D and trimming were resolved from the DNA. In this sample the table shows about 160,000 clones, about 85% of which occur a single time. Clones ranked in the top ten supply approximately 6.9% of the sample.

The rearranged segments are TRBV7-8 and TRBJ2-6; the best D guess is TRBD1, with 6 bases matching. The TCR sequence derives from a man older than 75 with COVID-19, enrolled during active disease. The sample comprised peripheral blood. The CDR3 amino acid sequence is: CASSLTGDTLSGANVLTF. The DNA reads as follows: TGTGCCAGCAGCTTAACCGGGGACACCCTCTCCGGGGCCAACGTCCTGACTTTC.